What follows are 23 T cell receptor beta chains derived from one specimen sequenced in a study of shared clonotypes between healthy human individuals. Measured with immunoSEQ multiplex PCR; TCRdb has only the in-frame clones, and not every one. The table includes some 2,400,000 clones, approximately 95% detected once. The sequenced sample consisted of naive CD4+ T cells sorted from blood. Subset of the sample: CD45RA+ positively selected. All receptors derive from a man aged 18 to 35 in good health.

The gene calls are TRBV4-2 and TRBJ2-1, with D uncertain. Germline V gene sequence: CDR1 LGHNA, CDR2 YNFKEQ. The germline V and J ends were trimmed by 0 bases and 5 bases, with 11 bases remaining between them. The CDR3 sequence is 15 residues long. The CDR3 spells CASSQENTLNNEQFF. CDR3 nucleotide sequence: TGTGCCAGCAGCCAAGAGAACACGCTCAACAATGAGCAGTTCTTC.

This clone was detected only once. V is TRBV6-1 and J is TRBJ2-1; 7 positions agree with TRBD2. The CDR3 runs 15 residues. The V gene's germline CDR1 is MNHNS and CDR2 SASEGT. The CDR3 coding sequence is TGTGTTGGGGAGGGAGGGCCCACATTATACAATGAGCAGTTCTTC. Translating gives CVGEGGPTLYNEQFF.

The chain joins TRBV7-2 to TRBJ2-3; D unclear. This CDR3 is 14 amino acids long. The V gene's germline CDR1 is SGHTA and CDR2 FQGNSA. V shed 1 base and J shed 3 bases, with 8 bases lying between them. CDR3 DNA sequence: TGTGCCAGCAGCTTAGGCCAGCCGACAGATACGCAGTATTTT. It translates to CASSLGQPTDTQYF.

The chain couples TRBV10-2 to TRBJ2-5; no firm D call. The CDR3 extends over 14 amino acids. V was clipped by 3 bases and J by 5 bases, with 13 bases between them. In germline, CDR1 is WSHSY, CDR2 SAAADI. Here the CDR3 DNA reads TGCGCCAGCAGTGATTTTGAGACCCGGGAGACCCAGTACTTC. It codes for CASSDFETRETQYF.

The rearrangement joins TRBV2 to TRBJ2-3; 8 bases are shared with TRBD2. CDR1 and CDR2 (germline): SNHLY, FYNNEI. The CDR3 consists of 14 residues. V gave up 4 bases and J gave up 4 bases; unmatched junction bases: 4. Here the CDR3 reads CASSAGLAADTQYF. In nucleotides, the CDR3 is TGTGCCAGCAGTGCAGGACTAGCAGCAGATACGCAGTATTTT.

The chain links TRBV5-1 to TRBJ2-1; 7 bases fit TRBD1. The junction had 4 bases not matched to a gene; V was cut back by 4 bases and J by 6 bases. This CDR3 is built from 13 residues. Germline-derived CDR1 and CDR2 are SGHRS and YFSETQ. The CDR3 spells CASSVGTANEQFF. The CDR3 region has the DNA TGCGCCAGCAGCGTAGGGACAGCCAATGAGCAGTTCTTC.

The rearrangement uses TRBV25-1 and TRBJ1-5, with D possibly matching TRBD1 (6 bases). V was clipped by 4 bases and J by 2 bases, with 15 bases between them. The CDR3 totals 16 residues. Germline V gives CDR1 MGHDK, CDR2 SYGVNS. This chain's CDR3 is CASSASPRGGNQPQHF. CDR3 bases: TGTGCCAGCAGTGCCTCCCCAAGGGGGGGCAATCAGCCCCAGCATTTT. Full variable domain (missing parts from reference TRBV25-1 and TRBJ1-5): EADIYQTPRYLVIGTGKKITLECSQTMGHDKMYWYQQDPGMELHLIHYSYGVNSTEKGDLSSESTVSRIRTEHFPLTLESARPSHTSQYLCASSASPRGGNQPQHFGDGTRLSIL.

Regarding this clone: The sample has other DNA sequences that encode this CDR3 too. The gene calls are TRBV28 and TRBJ1-4; possible D gene TRBD1, 5 bases. This CDR3 has 15 residues. Trimming shortened V by 4 bases and J by 0 bases, and 9 bases separated the two germline ends. Germline V lookup: CDR1 MDHEN, CDR2 SYDVKM. The DNA for the CDR3 is TGTGCCAGCAGTTCGGCAGGGACAACTAATGAAAAACTGTTTTTT. It codes for CASSSAGTTNEKLFF.

The count of this clone is one. V and J are TRBV6-5 and TRBJ1-5; D uncertain. The V end was cut by 2 bases, the J end by 2 bases, with 13 bases between. This CDR3 region has 16 residues. CDR1 is MNHEY and CDR2 is SVGAGI in the germline V gene. The CDR3 DNA reads as TGTGCCAGCAGTTACCGAGGCCCGGGATGCAATCAGCCCCAGCATTTT. Its protein product is CASSYRGPGCNQPQHF.

As to this clone: The sample has other DNA sequences that encode this CDR3 too. The chain is built from TRBV10-1 and TRBJ2-3, with D possibly being TRBD1 (5 bases). The CDR3 has 14 amino acids. The germline V and J ends were trimmed by 5 bases and 1 base, with 10 bases remaining between them. Germline V gene data show CDR1 as WNHNN and CDR2 as SYGVQD (reference sequence). CDR3 DNA sequence: TGCGCCAGCAGTCGAGACAGACGCACAGATACGCAGTATTTT. Its protein product is CASSRDRRTDTQYF.

This chain connects TRBV6-4 to TRBJ2-7; 9 bases fit TRBD1. CDR1 MRHNA and CDR2 SNTAGT come from the germline V gene. CDR3 length: 14 amino acids. Trimming removed 6 bases from V and 5 bases from J; junction bases left unmatched: 8. Here the CDR3 DNA reads TGTGCCAGCAGGCGAGGACAGGGGACAAACGAGCAGTACTTC. This encodes CASRRGQGTNEQYF.

J is TRBJ2-7 and V is TRBV5-4, with D perhaps being TRBD1 or TRBD2 (5 bases each). The V end lost 4 bases, the J end lost 7 bases, and 15 bases lay between the germline ends. The germline V gene has CDR1 SGHNT and CDR2 YYREEE (reference sequence). This CDR3 has 13 residues. CDR3 sequence: CASSEGQPGEQYF. The DNA for the CDR3 is TGTGCCAGCAGCGAGGGGCAACCGGGGGAGCAGTACTTC.

The genes are TRBV30 and TRBJ2-6; no definite D call. Germline V gene sequence: CDR1 GTSNPN, CDR2 SVGIG (reference sequence). This CDR3 spans 19 amino acids. V was cut by 0 bases and J by 1 base, with 19 bases left in between. The CDR3 reads CAWSVPFGNSGSGANVLTF. For the CDR3, the DNA is TGTGCCTGGAGTGTACCTTTTGGGAATTCGGGTTCTGGGGCCAACGTCCTGACTTTC.

This clone was seen just once. This chain links TRBV6-5 with TRBJ2-1; D call uncertain. Between the trimmed V and J ends, which lost 9 bases and 1 base, there was a span of 10 bases. Germline V gene data show CDR1 as MNHEY and CDR2 as SVGAGI. The CDR3 loop spans 13 amino acids. The CDR3 sequence is CASSDVSYNEQFF. The CDR3 DNA sequence: TGTGCCAGTTCGGACGTGTCCTACAATGAGCAGTTCTTC.

The J gene is TRBJ1-1, the V gene TRBV29-1; D is undetermined. With 4 bases removed from V and 2 bases from J, the gap between germline ends came to 14 bases. The germline gives CDR1 SQVTM, CDR2 ANQGSEA. The CDR3 runs 14 residues. CDR3 in DNA: TGCAGCGTTGCTGGGTCCGGCGTCAACACTGAAGCTTTCTTT. Translation gives CSVAGSGVNTEAFF. Full variable domain (outside the CDR3, taken from reference TRBV29-1 and TRBJ1-1): SAVISQKPSRDICQRGTSLTIQCQVDSQVTMMFWYRQQPGQSLTLIATANQGSEATYESGFVIDKFPISRPNLTFSTLTVSNMSPEDSSIYLCSVAGSGVNTEAFFGQGTRLTVV.

This chain uses TRBV5-1 with TRBJ2-7; D gene unclear. The V end lost 0 bases, the J end lost 0 bases, and 10 bases lay between the germline ends. CDR1 and CDR2 (germline): SGHRS, YFSETQ. The CDR3 is made up of 15 amino acids. CDR3 amino acids: CASSLADRSSYEQYF. CDR3 DNA sequence: TGCGCCAGCAGCTTGGCGGACCGAAGCTCCTACGAGCAGTACTTC.

This chain joins TRBV6-5 and TRBJ2-5; 14 bases fit TRBD2. CDR1 MNHEY and CDR2 SVGAGI come from the germline V gene. The V gene end was trimmed by 7 bases and the J gene end by 7 bases; junction bases not matched to a gene: 5. This CDR3 has 14 amino acids. This CDR3 reads CASTSGLAGGTQYF. DNA for the CDR3: TGTGCCAGCACTTCCGGACTAGCGGGAGGGACCCAGTACTTC.

The V gene is TRBV29-1, the J gene TRBJ1-4, with D perhaps matching TRBD1 (6 bases). The germline V gene encodes CDR1 SQVTM and CDR2 ANQGSEA. CDR3 length: 14 residues. Trimming pared 3 bases from V and 4 bases from J, leaving 12 bases between. The CDR3 is CSVDVLQGNEKLFF. The CDR3 nucleotides are TGCAGCGTTGACGTTCTACAGGGTAATGAAAAACTGTTTTTT.

The chain combines TRBV10-3 with TRBJ1-1, with 9 bases lining up with TRBD1. The CDR3 loop spans 16 amino acids. Germline lookup yields CDR1 ENHRY and CDR2 SYGVKD. The V gene end was trimmed by 4 bases and the J gene end by 0 bases; junction bases not matched to a gene: 6. Here the CDR3 reads CAISVGDRVMNTEAFF. In DNA, the CDR3 is TGTGCCATCAGTGTTGGGGACAGGGTTATGAACACTGAAGCTTTCTTT.

CDR3 loop: CASSTRDQPQHF. CDR3 sequence (DNA): TGCGCCAGCAGTACGAGAGACCAGCCCCAGCATTTT. The chain joins TRBV10-1 to TRBJ1-5; no clear D. Looked up from germline, CDR1 is WNHNN and CDR2 is SYGVQD (reference sequence). V was trimmed by 5 bases and J by 7 bases, leaving 9 bases between them. CDR3 size: 12 residues.

This chain connects TRBV30 to TRBJ2-7; 11 nucleotides align to TRBD2. Per the germline V gene, CDR1 is GTSNPN and CDR2 is SVGIG (reference sequence). Losses at the gene ends were 2 bases for V and 4 bases for J; bases not matched to a gene: 13. This CDR3 is built from 17 residues. The chain's CDR3 is CAWSTPGLADRLYEQYF. As DNA, the CDR3 is TGTGCCTGGAGTACCCCGGGACTAGCGGATCGATTGTACGAGCAGTACTTC.

Only one count was recorded for this clone. V gene TRBV18 combines with J gene TRBJ2-7; TRBD2 aligns across 8 bases. The CDR3 length is 14 residues. With 6 bases clipped from V and 5 bases from J, the junction kept 9 bases outside the gene matches. The germline gives CDR1 KGHSH, CDR2 LQKENI. The CDR3 DNA is TGTGCCAGCTCGGGACTAGAAGCGGCTAACGAGCAGTACTTC. Translating gives CASSGLEAANEQYF.

This clone was observed a single time. This chain connects TRBV4-1 to TRBJ1-2, with TRBD1 matching over 12 bases. With V trimmed by 4 bases and J by 6 bases, 18 bases remained unmatched. Looked up from germline, CDR1 is MGHRA and CDR2 is YSYEKL. The CDR3 covers 19 residues. The CDR3 region is CASSLTFIPGQGARNGYTF. CDR3 sequence (DNA): TGCGCCAGCAGCCTCACGTTTATTCCGGGACAGGGGGCGCGGAATGGCTACACCTTC.